This TCR beta chain was profiled in a study of T-cell reconstitution after alpha-beta-depleted transplantation in children. Study-level points and caveats: Most T-cell counts and diversity one year after the transplant came from T cells that were newly produced.

A library of TCRbeta sequences, prepared with unique molecular identifiers, was generated. MiXCR, run by TCRdb on the PCR reads, gives a single entry per CDR3 protein. The sample carries under 450,000 distinct CDR3 sequences, roughly 15% recorded once. Details on this clonotype: Its cognate antigen is unknown.

The CDR3 covers 14 residues. Losses at the gene ends were 3 bases for V and 5 bases for J; bases not matched to a gene: 3. Germline V gene sequence: CDR1 GTSNPN, CDR2 SVGIG (reference sequence). Sequencing was performed on PBMCs, mostly from graft donor cells, taken 360 days after TCRalphabeta/CD19-depleted stem cell transplant. The V call is TRBV30, the J call TRBJ2-7; the match to TRBD2 covers 14 bases. The sequence was obtained from a boy under two years old who had a stem cell transplant for Wiskott-Aldrich syndrome, so the T cells may come from the graft donor. The CDR3 nucleotides are TGTGCCTGGAGGACTAGCGGGAGGGCCAACGAGCAGTACTTC. Translated, it gives CAWRTSGRANEQYF.